One sample yielded the 2 T cell receptor beta chains listed below, sequenced in a study of T cell changes during pregnancy in multiple sclerosis. Profiling relied on immunoSEQ multiplex PCR, and the TCRdb table lists in-frame clones only, not all of them. The profile shows roughly 70,000 clones, roughly 92% of them singletons. The source was peripheral blood, collected in the third trimester of pregnancy. The receptors were sampled from a female donor in good health, enrolled as a control in a pregnancy study.

The chain combines TRBV18 with TRBJ2-7; TRBD1 matches at 10 bases. This CDR3 comprises 16 residues. Per germline, CDR1 KGHSH and CDR2 LQKENI. The V segment lost 4 bases and the J segment 1 base; nucleotides outside the gene matches: 7. Here the CDR3 DNA reads TGTGCCAGCTCACTGCCGGGACAGGGGATTTCCTACGAGCAGTACTTC. Protein sequence: CASSLPGQGISYEQYF. Looking up the rest from reference TRBV18 and TRBJ2-7 gives the full variable domain: NAGVMQNPRHLVRRRGQEARLRCSPMKGHSHVYWYRQLPEEGLKFMVYLQKENIIDESGMPKERFSAEFPKEGPSILRIQQVVRGDSAAYFCASSLPGQGISYEQYFGPGTRLTVT.

This sequence joins TRBV28 and TRBJ2-4; TRBD2 might be the D (6 bases). V was pared by 8 bases and J by 1 base, with 15 bases between. CDR1 and CDR2 from the germline V gene are MDHEN and SYDVKM. This CDR3 comprises 15 residues. The CDR3 sequence: CASGAASAAKNIQYF. CDR3 bases: TGTGCCAGCGGAGCCGCTAGCGCGGCCAAAAACATTCAGTACTTC.